This T cell receptor beta chain comes out of a study of blood T cell repertoires in COVID-19 (dated by TCRdb to between 2020 and 2021). For the study in its entirety: Samples covering the acute and convalescent phases of COVID-19 were provided by collaborators in the United States, Italy and Spain. The material from the prospective study consisted of cDNA or gDNA derived from T cells, B-cell-depleted T cells, or PBMCs. Subjects who had been exposed to COVID-19, were actively infected with it, or had recovered from it provided the deeply sampled blood TCRbeta repertoires that made up the dataset. The repertoires were released in a freely available public database meant as a resource for research on the immune response to SARS-CoV-2. Samples were obtained from the ongoing ImmuneRACE study (first 160 participants) and from some 1,200 subjects provided by 6 global collaborators. The sample metadata nearly always contained a de-identified subject ID, COVID-19 status, age in years and sex. Where HLA class I and class II types were available, the types were taken from metadata supplied by the sample provider, not from assay-based typing.

The CDR3, cysteine through phenylalanine, is 15 amino acids long. The DNA shown is the 45-base CDR3, in frame from base 1. Unmatched junction bases come to 5, with V trimmed by 2 bases and J by 5 bases. From the germline V gene (reference sequence), CDR1 is LNHDA and CDR2 is SQIVND. Findings and caveats that apply to the study as a whole: The amount of clinical and demographic metadata varied by source and participant and was provided uncurated.

Collaborating institutions collected whole blood in K2EDTA tubes following their own protocols. Collaborator samples were shipped for TCRbeta analysis as frozen whole blood, isolated PBMCs, or DNA extracted from either sample type. To note about this clone: This clone's antigen is unknown. No per-base quality is available; no much larger clone lies one base away. The identical CDR3 is also encoded by other nucleotide sequences in the sample.

The immunoSEQ Assay, a bias-controlled multiplex PCR, was used to amplify TCRbeta CDR3 regions from genomic DNA. In the original analysis: The number of nucleated cells in each sample was estimated by amplification of reference gene primers within the assay. Sequence reads were collapsed and filtered to measure the absolute abundance of every unique TCRbeta CDR3 rearrangement. For each sample, productive Simpson clonality was calculated as the square root of Simpson's diversity index over productive rearrangements. Held by TCRdb, this immuneACCESS table contains in-frame sequences only and omits some clones. Under half of the omission traces to an unresolved V gene where checked; the cause of the rest is unknown. The V and J calls and clone size come from that table; D and trimming were worked out from the DNA. A total of tens of thousands of clones appear in this sample, more than 75% of them only once. The ten biggest clones cover 6.5% to 9% of the sample.

This TCR was sampled from a man between 65 and 80 years old with acute or convalescent COVID-19. This chain is built from TRBV19 and TRBJ2-2; 7 bases in the junction line up with TRBD2. The sample consisted of peripheral blood. The CDR3 amino acid sequence is: CASSIRRGGTGELFF. Here is the DNA: TGTGCCAGTAGTATAAGACGGGGAGGGACCGGGGAGCTGTTTTTT.